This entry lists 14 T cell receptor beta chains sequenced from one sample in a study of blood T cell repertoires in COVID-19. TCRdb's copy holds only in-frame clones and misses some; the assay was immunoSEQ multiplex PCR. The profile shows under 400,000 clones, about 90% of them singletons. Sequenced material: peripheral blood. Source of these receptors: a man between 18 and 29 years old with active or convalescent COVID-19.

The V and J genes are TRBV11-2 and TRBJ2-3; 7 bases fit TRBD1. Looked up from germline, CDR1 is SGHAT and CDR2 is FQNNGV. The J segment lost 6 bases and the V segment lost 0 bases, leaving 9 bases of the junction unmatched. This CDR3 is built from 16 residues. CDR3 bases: TGTGCCAGCAGCTTAGACGGACAGGCCCTCGGGGATACGCAGTATTTT. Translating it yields CASSLDGQALGDTQYF.

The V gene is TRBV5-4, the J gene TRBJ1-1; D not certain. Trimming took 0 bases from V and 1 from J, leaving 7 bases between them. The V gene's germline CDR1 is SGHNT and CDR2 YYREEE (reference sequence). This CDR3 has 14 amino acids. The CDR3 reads CASSLDRSNTEAFF. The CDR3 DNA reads TGTGCCAGCAGCTTGGATAGATCGAACACTGAAGCTTTCTTT.

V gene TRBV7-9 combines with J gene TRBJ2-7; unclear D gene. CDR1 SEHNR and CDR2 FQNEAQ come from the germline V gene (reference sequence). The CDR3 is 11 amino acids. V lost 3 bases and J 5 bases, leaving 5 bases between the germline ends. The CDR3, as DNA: TGTGCCAGCAGCTTTGGAGACGAGCAGTACTTC. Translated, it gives CASSFGDEQYF.

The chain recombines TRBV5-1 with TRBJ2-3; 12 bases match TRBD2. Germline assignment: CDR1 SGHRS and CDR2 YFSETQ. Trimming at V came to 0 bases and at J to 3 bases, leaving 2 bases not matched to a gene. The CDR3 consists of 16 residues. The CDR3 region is CASSLATSGRTDTQYF. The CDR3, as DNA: TGCGCCAGCAGCTTGGCTACTAGCGGGAGGACAGATACGCAGTATTTT. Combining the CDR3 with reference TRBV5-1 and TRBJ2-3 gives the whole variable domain KAGVTQTPRYLIKTRGQQVTLSCSPISGHRSVSWYQQTPGQGLQFLFEYFSETQRNKGNFPGRFSGRQFSNSRSEMNVSTLELGDSALYLCASSLATSGRTDTQYFGPGTRLTVL.

The CDR3 reads CASAGVEQYF. The CDR3 DNA follows: TGTGCCAGCGCGGGGGTCGAGCAGTACTTC. This chain joins TRBV3-1 (or the pseudogene TRBV3-2) and TRBJ2-7; 7 positions match TRBD2. V lost 8 bases and J lost 6; bases outside the gene matches: 1. CDR1 is LGHDT and CDR2 is YNNKEL in the germline V gene (reference sequence). This CDR3 spans 10 amino acids.

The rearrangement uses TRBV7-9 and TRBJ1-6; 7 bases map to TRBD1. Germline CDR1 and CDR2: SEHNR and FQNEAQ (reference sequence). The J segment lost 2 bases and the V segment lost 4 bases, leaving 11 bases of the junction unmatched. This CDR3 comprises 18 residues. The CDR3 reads CASSSETGSTAYNSPLHF. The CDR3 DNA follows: TGTGCCAGCAGCTCCGAGACAGGGTCAACGGCCTATAATTCACCCCTCCACTTT.

The chain's CDR3 is CASSMSRVGDTQYF. Written as DNA, the CDR3 is TGTGCCAGCAGCATGTCCAGGGTCGGCGATACGCAGTATTTT. The chain recombines TRBV27 with TRBJ2-3, with a tentative D call TRBD1 (5 bases). CDR1 is MNHEY, CDR2 SMNVEV, per germline (reference sequence). The CDR3 sequence is 14 residues long. Trimming left V 6 bases short and J 6 bases short, with 16 bases between.

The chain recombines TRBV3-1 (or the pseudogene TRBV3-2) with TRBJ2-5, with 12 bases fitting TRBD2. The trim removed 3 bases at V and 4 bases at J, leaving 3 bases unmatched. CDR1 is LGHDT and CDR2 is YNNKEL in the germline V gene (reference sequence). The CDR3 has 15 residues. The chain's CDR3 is CASSQSGLAGETQYF. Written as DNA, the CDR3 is TGTGCCAGCAGCCAGTCGGGACTAGCGGGAGAGACCCAGTACTTC.

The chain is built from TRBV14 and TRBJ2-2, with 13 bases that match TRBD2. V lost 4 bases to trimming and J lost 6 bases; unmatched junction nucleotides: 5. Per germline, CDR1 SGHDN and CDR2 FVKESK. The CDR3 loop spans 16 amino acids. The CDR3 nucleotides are TGTGCCAGCAGCCGGACTAGCGGGAGTCGGGCCGGGGAGCTGTTTTTT. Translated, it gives CASSRTSGSRAGELFF. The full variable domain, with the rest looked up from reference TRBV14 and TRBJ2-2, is EAGVTQFPSHSVIEKGQTVTLRCDPISGHDNLYWYRRVMGKEIKFLLHFVKESKQDESGMPNNRFLAERTGGTYSTLKVQPAELEDSGVYFCASSRTSGSRAGELFFGEGSRLTVL.

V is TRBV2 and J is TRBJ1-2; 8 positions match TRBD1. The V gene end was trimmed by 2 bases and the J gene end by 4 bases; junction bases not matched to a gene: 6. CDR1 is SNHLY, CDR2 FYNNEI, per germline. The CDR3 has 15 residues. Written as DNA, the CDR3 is TGTGCCAGCAGTGAACCCCGGACAGGGAGCTATGGCTACACCTTC. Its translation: CASSEPRTGSYGYTF.

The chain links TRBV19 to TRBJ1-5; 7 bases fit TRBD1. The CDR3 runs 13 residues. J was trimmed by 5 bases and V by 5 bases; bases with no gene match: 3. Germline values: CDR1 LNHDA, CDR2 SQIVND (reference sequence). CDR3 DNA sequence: TGTGCCAGTAGTGTTCAGGGGGATCAGCCCCAGCATTTT. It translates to CASSVQGDQPQHF. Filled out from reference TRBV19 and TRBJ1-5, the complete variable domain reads DGGITQSPKYLFRKEGQNVTLSCEQNLNHDAMYWYRQDPGQGLRLIYYSQIVNDFQKGDIAEGYSVSREKKESFPLTVTSAQKNPTAFYLCASSVQGDQPQHFGDGTRLSIL.

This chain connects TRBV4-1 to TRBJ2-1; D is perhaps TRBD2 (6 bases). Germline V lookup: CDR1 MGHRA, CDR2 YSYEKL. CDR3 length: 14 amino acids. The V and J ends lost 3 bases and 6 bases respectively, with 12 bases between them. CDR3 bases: TGCGCCAGCAGCCACCGGGACTCCGTCAATGAGCAGTTCTTC. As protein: CASSHRDSVNEQFF.

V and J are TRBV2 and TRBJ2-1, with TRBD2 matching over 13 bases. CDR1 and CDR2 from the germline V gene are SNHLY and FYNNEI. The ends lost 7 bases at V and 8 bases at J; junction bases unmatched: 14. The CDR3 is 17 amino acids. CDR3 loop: CASTIELGTSGVYEQFF. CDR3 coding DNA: TGTGCCAGCACCATAGAGCTCGGGACTAGCGGGGTGTATGAGCAGTTCTTC.

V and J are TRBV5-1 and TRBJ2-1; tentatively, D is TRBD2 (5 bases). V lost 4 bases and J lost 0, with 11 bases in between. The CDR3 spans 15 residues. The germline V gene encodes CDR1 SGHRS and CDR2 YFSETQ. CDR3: CASSRAGSSYNEQFF. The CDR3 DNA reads TGCGCCAGCAGCCGCGCTGGGAGCTCCTACAATGAGCAGTTCTTC.